The 19 T cell receptor beta chains below come from one sample, sequenced in a study of regulatory T cells in long-lasting Graves disease (dated by TCRdb to the early 2020s). The time point label, read with the paper, signifies: newly diagnosed GD, antithyroid drugs for less than 3 months. RNA was extracted from PBMCs in TRIzol for both TCR sequencing and RNA sequencing. The library relied on multiplex PCR. Sequencing was carried out with an Illumina HiSeq 4000. CDR3 regions were amplified by Arm-PCR with iRepertoire HTBI primers to construct TCR beta libraries. In TCRdb, the public reads were trimmed at Q25 with fastp and aligned with MiXCR, with productive beta chains retained. All rows with the same CDR3 protein become a single entry with the most common DNA and genes. This sample gives roughly 350,000 distinct CDR3 sequences in total; 16% of them show up just once. Together, the top ten hold around 20% of the sample.

The sample also formed part of further work on T cells in Graves' hyperthyroidism and ophthalmopathy.

Source: peripheral blood mononuclear cells (PBMCs), taken at new diagnosis, from a patient treated with antithyroid drugs. All receptors derive from a woman under 30 with Graves disease. Donor details come from another sample of the same person, matched by shared clones.

V is TRBV6-2 or TRBV6-3 and J is TRBJ2-2, with D hard to call. The length of the CDR3 is 16 residues. V was shortened by 5 bases and J by 8 bases, with 21 bases between the two germline ends. Germline V lookup: CDR1 MNHEY, CDR2 SVGEGT. In DNA, the CDR3 is TGTGCCAGCAGTGCGACAACCAGGACCTTTGCTGGGGAGCTGTTTTTT. Translated: CASSATTRTFAGELFF.

V and J are TRBV15 and TRBJ1-3; perhaps TRBD1 as D (5 bases). Looked up from germline, CDR1 is LNHNV and CDR2 is YYDKDF (reference sequence). V lost 0 bases to trimming and J lost 0 bases, with 12 bases between them. The CDR3 totals 17 residues. This CDR3 is CATSRDGATDSGNTIYF. The CDR3 DNA reads as TGTGCCACCAGCAGAGATGGGGCAACGGACTCTGGAAACACCATATATTTT.

This clonotype was observed at least ten times. The V and J genes are TRBV12-3 or TRBV12-4 and TRBJ2-1; 9 bases agree with TRBD2. The CDR3 sequence is 15 residues long. The V gene end was trimmed by 6 bases and the J gene end by 6 bases; junction bases not matched to a gene: 9. The CDR3 region has the DNA TGTGCCAGCAGGGCAGCGGGGGGCCTTGGCAATGAGCAGTTCTTC. Its translation: CASRAAGGLGNEQFF.

This clonotype showed up many times. The chain uses TRBV28 and TRBJ2-1, with D possibly matching TRBD2 (7 bases). From germline, CDR1 is MDHEN and CDR2 SYDVKM. This CDR3 spans 17 amino acids. With 2 bases removed from V and 6 bases from J, the gap between germline ends came to 20 bases. The CDR3 nucleotides read TGTGCCAGCAGTTTAAGGTCGTGGGGGGGCCCCCCCAATGAGCAGTTCTTC. It is translated as CASSLRSWGGPPNEQFF.

In this sample, this clonotype turned up many times. The gene calls are TRBV3-1 and TRBJ2-7; D remains ambiguous. Germline V gene sequence: CDR1 LGHDT, CDR2 YNNKEL (reference sequence). With 5 bases removed from V and 5 bases from J, the gap between germline ends came to 7 bases. This CDR3 spans 11 amino acids. CDR3 bases: TGTGCCAGCAGCTTCACCCACGAGCAGTACTTC. Protein product: CASSFTHEQYF.

V usage is TRBV6-1 and J usage is TRBJ2-2; D might be TRBD2 (5 bases). CDR1 is MNHNS, CDR2 SASEGT, per germline. V was pared by 7 bases and J by 1 base, with 13 bases between. CDR3 length equals 15 residues. Written as DNA, the CDR3 is TGTGCCAGCACCAAAAATGGGAGGAACACCGGGGAGCTGTTTTTT. It codes for CASTKNGRNTGELFF.

This clonotype was counted a few times. V gene TRBV30 combines with J gene TRBJ2-1; TRBD2 aligns across 8 bases. Trimming cost V 2 bases and J 2 bases; bases outside gene matches: 5. This CDR3 has 15 residues. The germline V gene encodes CDR1 GTSNPN and CDR2 SVGIG (reference sequence). CDR3 sequence (DNA): TGTGCCTGGAGTCTAGGCGGGGGGCCCTACAATGAGCAGTTCTTC. Translated: CAWSLGGGPYNEQFF.

The V call is TRBV12-3 or TRBV12-4, the J call TRBJ2-1, with D uncertain. V gave up 6 bases and J gave up 9 bases, with 18 bases separating them. The CDR3 runs to 14 residues. The CDR3 region has the DNA TGTGCCAGCAGCCCCCTAGGTGGTCTGGCTGAGCAGTTCTTC. It is translated as CASSPLGGLAEQFF.

There are many counts of this clonotype. The J gene is TRBJ1-4, the V gene TRBV5-1, with 8 nucleotides matching TRBD1. The CDR3 contains 14 residues. Germline V gene data show CDR1 as SGHRS and CDR2 as YFSETQ. The junction had 11 bases not matched to a gene; V was cut back by 4 bases and J by 12 bases. Here the CDR3 DNA reads TGCGCCAGCAGCGCCCGGACAGGGAGTGTAGAACTGTTTTTT. Translation: CASSARTGSVELFF.

This clonotype has just a few counts. The gene calls are TRBV30 and TRBJ2-7; 8 bases agree with TRBD2. The CDR3 is 14 amino acids. The V gene end was trimmed by 2 bases and the J gene end by 3 bases; junction bases not matched to a gene: 6. Germline assignment: CDR1 GTSNPN and CDR2 SVGIG (reference sequence). As DNA, the CDR3 is TGTGCCTGGAGTCCTCGGGGACTAGTCTACGAGCAGTACTTC. Amino acids: CAWSPRGLVYEQYF.

This clonotype was counted many times. The chain is built from TRBV20-1 and TRBJ1-2; D not certain. Germline CDR1 is DFQATT and CDR2 is SNEGSKA (reference sequence). This CDR3 spans 13 amino acids. Trimming pared 1 base from V and 0 bases from J, leaving 6 bases between. CDR3: CSARVLSNYGYTF. CDR3 sequence (DNA): TGCAGTGCTAGAGTGTTATCTAACTATGGCTACACCTTC.

By sample fraction, this clonotype is medium-sized (0.01 to 0.1%). J is TRBJ2-7 and V is TRBV28; D possibly matches TRBD1 or TRBD2 (5 bases each). V was clipped by 10 bases and J by 4 bases, with 17 bases between them. The CDR3 spans 13 residues. Germline assignment: CDR1 MDHEN and CDR2 SYDVKM. CDR3 sequence (DNA): TGTGCCACCGGGGCAGTCCTTGTTTACGAGCAGTACTTC. Amino acid sequence: CATGAVLVYEQYF.

The genes are TRBV10-3 and TRBJ1-1; D ambiguous. The CDR3 is made up of 13 amino acids. Germline CDR1 and CDR2: ENHRY and SYGVKD. Trimming removed 6 bases from V and 3 bases from J, with 11 bases in between. The CDR3 loop is CAIRGVPHTEAFF. The CDR3 region has the DNA TGTGCCATCAGGGGCGTGCCACACACTGAAGCTTTCTTT.

Worth noting for this clonotype: This may come from a read error, since a much larger clone is one base off. The rearrangement joins TRBV20-1 to TRBJ2-5; 10 bases agree with TRBD2. The CDR3 length is 15 residues. The V and J ends lost 3 bases and 13 bases, in that order; junction bases with no gene match: 17. Germline values: CDR1 DFQATT, CDR2 SNEGSKA (reference sequence). The CDR3, as DNA: TGCAGTGCTAGCCCCCTAGCGGGAGTGGGTAACGAGCTGTACTTC. Translating gives CSASPLAGVGNELYF.

This clonotype showed up many times. This chain joins TRBV9 and TRBJ1-2, with 7 positions matching TRBD1. V lost 3 bases and J lost 0; bases outside the gene matches: 14. This CDR3 has 18 residues. Germline loops: CDR1 SGDLS, CDR2 YYNGEE. CDR3 loop: CASSGTGTAIVTNYGYTF. As DNA, the CDR3 is TGTGCCAGCAGCGGGACCGGGACAGCCATAGTCACTAACTATGGCTACACCTTC.

Only a few counts were recorded for this clonotype. The DNA for the CDR3 is TGTGCCACCGCTGGGGGGACCAGAGATACGCAGTATTTT. Its translation is CATAGGTRDTQYF. The chain couples TRBV6-2 or TRBV6-3 to TRBJ2-3, with D perhaps matching TRBD2 (6 bases). Germline V CDR1 and CDR2: MNHEY, SVGEGT. The CDR3 is 13 residues long. Trimming removed 10 bases at V and 5 bases at J, with 16 bases between.

This clonotype was picked up many times. The chain couples TRBV6-1 to TRBJ1-5, with 7 bases matching TRBD1. The CDR3 loop spans 16 amino acids. Germline V gene lookup returns CDR1 MNHNS and CDR2 SASEGT. V lost 2 bases to trimming and J lost 3 bases; unmatched junction nucleotides: 7. This CDR3 reads CASSEWAGGINQPQHF. CDR3 DNA sequence: TGTGCCAGCAGTGAATGGGCAGGGGGGATCAATCAGCCCCAGCATTTT.

This clonotype showed up just a few times. This chain joins TRBV6-1 and TRBJ1-2; D not resolved. Germline V gene data show CDR1 as MNHNS and CDR2 as SASEGT. The V gene lost 6 bases and the J gene lost 2 bases, with 13 bases spanning the gap. The CDR3 consists of 14 residues. The CDR3 spells CASRDPRNNYGYTF. The DNA of the CDR3 is TGTGCCAGCAGAGACCCCAGGAACAACTATGGCTACACCTTC.

This clonotype was counted at least ten times. This chain uses TRBV27 with TRBJ2-3, with 10 nucleotides matching TRBD2. This CDR3 contains 17 residues. From germline, CDR1 is MNHEY and CDR2 SMNVEV (reference sequence). With 6 bases clipped from V and 0 bases from J, the junction kept 9 bases outside the gene matches. DNA for the CDR3: TGTGCCAGCAGGTTAGCGGGAGGTCCACCAAGCACAGATACGCAGTATTTT. Translating it yields CASRLAGGPPSTDTQYF.